This T cell receptor beta chain emerged from a study of blood T cell repertoires in COVID-19. Looking at the study overall: Collection of acute and convalescent COVID-19 samples took place in the United States, Italy and Spain.

This clone has a single count. Trimming stripped 0 bases from V and 8 bases from J, with 6 bases between. Germline CDR1 SGHRS, CDR2 YFSETQ. The CDR3 has 12 amino acids. Under the authors' procedure: Reference gene primers were amplified, and this amplification served to estimate nucleated cell counts. Clones were read by immunoSEQ multiplex PCR, and TCRdb kept only the in-frame ones, dropping some. V and J calls and clone size are those listed in that table; D and trimming were worked out from the DNA. The sample holds some 250,000 clones, approximately 80% seen once. The source is a man aged 55 to 69 with acute or convalescent COVID-19. Sequenced input: peripheral blood. This chain uses TRBV5-1 with TRBJ1-3; D gene unclear. As DNA, the CDR3 is TGCGCCAGCAGCTTGGGCGGCGACACCATATATTTT. It is translated as CASSLGGDTIYF.